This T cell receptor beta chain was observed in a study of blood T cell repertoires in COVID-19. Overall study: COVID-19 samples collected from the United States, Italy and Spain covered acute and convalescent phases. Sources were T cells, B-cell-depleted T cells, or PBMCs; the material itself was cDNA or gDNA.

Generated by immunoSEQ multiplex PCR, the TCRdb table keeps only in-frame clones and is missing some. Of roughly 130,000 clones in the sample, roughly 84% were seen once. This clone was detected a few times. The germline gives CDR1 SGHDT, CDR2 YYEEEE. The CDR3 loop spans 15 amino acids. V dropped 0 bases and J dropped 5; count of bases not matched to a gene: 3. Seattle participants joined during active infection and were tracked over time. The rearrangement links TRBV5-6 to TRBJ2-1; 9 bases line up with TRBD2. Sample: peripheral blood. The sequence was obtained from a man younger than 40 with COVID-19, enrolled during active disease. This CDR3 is CASSLVASGNNEQFF. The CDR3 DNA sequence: TGTGCCAGCAGCTTGGTGGCTAGCGGGAACAATGAGCAGTTCTTC.